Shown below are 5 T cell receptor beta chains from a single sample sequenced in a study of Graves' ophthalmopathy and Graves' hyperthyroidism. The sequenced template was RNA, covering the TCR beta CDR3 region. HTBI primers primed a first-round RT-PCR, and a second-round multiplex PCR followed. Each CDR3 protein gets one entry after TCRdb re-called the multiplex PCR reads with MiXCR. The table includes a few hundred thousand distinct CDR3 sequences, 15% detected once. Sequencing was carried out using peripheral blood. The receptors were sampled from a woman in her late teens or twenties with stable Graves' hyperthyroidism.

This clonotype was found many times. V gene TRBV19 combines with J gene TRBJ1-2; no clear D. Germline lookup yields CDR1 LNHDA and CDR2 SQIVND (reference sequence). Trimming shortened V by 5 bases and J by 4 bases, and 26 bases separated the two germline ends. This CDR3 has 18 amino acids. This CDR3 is CASSSLAGEHNPTYGYTF. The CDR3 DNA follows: TGTGCCAGTAGTTCGTTGGCCGGAGAACACAACCCGACCTATGGCTACACCTTC. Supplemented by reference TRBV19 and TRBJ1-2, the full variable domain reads DGGITQSPKYLFRKEGQNVTLSCEQNLNHDAMYWYRQDPGQGLRLIYYSQIVNDFQKGDIAEGYSVSREKKESFPLTVTSAQKNPTAFYLCASSSLAGEHNPTYGYTFGSGTRLTVV.

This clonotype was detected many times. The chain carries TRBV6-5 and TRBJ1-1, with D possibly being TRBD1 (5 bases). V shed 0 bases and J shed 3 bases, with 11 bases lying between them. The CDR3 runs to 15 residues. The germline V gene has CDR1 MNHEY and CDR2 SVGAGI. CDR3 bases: TGTGCCAGCAGTTACTCGGTCTGGGGGTACACTGAAGCTTTCTTT. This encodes CASSYSVWGYTEAFF.

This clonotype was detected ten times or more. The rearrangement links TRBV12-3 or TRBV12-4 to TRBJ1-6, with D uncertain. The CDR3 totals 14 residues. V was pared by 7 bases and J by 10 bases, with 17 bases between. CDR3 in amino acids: CASTLGRTGSPLHF. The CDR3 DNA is TGTGCCAGCACCCTAGGTCGGACGGGATCACCCCTCCACTTT.

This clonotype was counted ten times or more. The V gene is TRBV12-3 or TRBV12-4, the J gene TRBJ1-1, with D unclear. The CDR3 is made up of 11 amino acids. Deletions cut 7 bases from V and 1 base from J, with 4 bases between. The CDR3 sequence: CASKRNTEAFF. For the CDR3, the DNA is TGTGCCAGCAAGAGGAACACTGAAGCTTTCTTT.

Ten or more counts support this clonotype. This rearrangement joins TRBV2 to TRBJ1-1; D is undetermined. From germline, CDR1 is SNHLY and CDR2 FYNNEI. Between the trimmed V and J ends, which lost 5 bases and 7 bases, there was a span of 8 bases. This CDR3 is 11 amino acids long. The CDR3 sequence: CASSIEVEAFF. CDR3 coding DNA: TGTGCCAGCAGTATAGAGGTTGAAGCTTTCTTT.